This TCR beta chain originates from a study of cytomegalovirus exposure and HLA in healthy donors. Study as a whole: The roughly 120 million unique TCR beta sequences, from about 180 million T cells, were found by an earlier analysis.

CDR1 is SGHRS and CDR2 is YFSETQ in the germline V gene. This CDR3 has 14 residues. V lost 2 bases to trimming and J lost 1 base, with 8 bases between them. 13 Jbeta primers and 60 Vbeta primers were used for the PCR. The method was immunoSEQ multiplex PCR; TCRdb's version includes in-frame clones alone and lacks a portion of them. The sample contains some 180,000 clones, more than 70% of which appear only once. This TCR derives from a girl aged 10 to 17 in good health and CMV-seropositive. What was sequenced was PBMCs. The V call is TRBV5-1, the J call TRBJ2-3; tentatively, D is TRBD2 (6 bases). The CDR3 sequence is CASSFAGRTDTQYF. DNA for the CDR3: TGCGCCAGCAGCTTTGCGGGGCGCACAGATACGCAGTATTTT. Full variable domain (rest looked up from reference TRBV5-1 and TRBJ2-3): KAGVTQTPRYLIKTRGQQVTLSCSPISGHRSVSWYQQTPGQGLQFLFEYFSETQRNKGNFPGRFSGRQFSNSRSEMNVSTLELGDSALYLCASSFAGRTDTQYFGPGTRLTVL.